The sequence of this TCR beta chain was determined in a study of CD8 T cells in Susac syndrome (dated 2019 in TCRdb). In terms of the full investigation: Whether CD8+ T cell activation and differentiation in Susac syndrome was antigen driven was tested using repertoire sequencing. The paper as a whole reports these results and caveats: The number of individuals in the TCR sequencing and HLA analysis was recognized as being relatively small.

RNA was extracted with the RNeasy kit and roughly 0.45 to 1 ug was reverse transcribed using random hexamers. TCR beta CDR3 regions were amplified with the immunoSEQ multiplex PCR assay covering 54 Vbeta and 13 Jbeta segments. Bias from PCR amplification was corrected by using a synthetic template baseline for primer optimization and for computational correction. The published analysis was carried out like this. Reads were annotated to V, D and J genes per IMGT and analyzed with immunoSEQ Analyzer, keeping only productive sequences. Clonality was calculated as one minus the Shannon entropy normalized by log2 of the number of productive unique sequences. For each patient and control, public and private clones were evaluated within the 100 most prevalent clones. Clones were defined as Susac-specific if absent from the healthy and MS cohorts, from some 1,000 published viral clones and from other ImmuneACCESS disease sequences. TCRdb trimmed the raw reads at Q25, called clones with MiXCR and kept productive beta chains. For every CDR3 protein sequence, its rows merge into one entry that carries the most common genes and DNA. It is TCRdb's table, rather than the study itself, that gives the V and J calls and clone size. Recorded for this sample are about 130,000 distinct CDR3 sequences; roughly 94% of them occurred a single time. The ten biggest clones cover roughly 0.13% of the sample.

About this clonotype itself: Its cognate antigen has yet to be identified. No qualities accompany the bases; no much larger clone lies one base away.

Relative to germline, V is 6 bases shorter and J is 6 bases shorter, with 18 bases between their ends. The CDR3 sequence holds 15 residues, the cysteine and phenylalanine included. The CDR3 DNA has 45 bases and is translated from base 1. The germline V gene (reference sequence) gives CDR1 as MNHEY and CDR2 as SMNVEV. Peripheral blood CD8+ and CD4+ T cells from healthy donors, Susac syndrome patients and multiple sclerosis patients were profiled by high-throughput TCR beta sequencing. The multiple sclerosis controls were treatment-naive patients whose relapsing-remitting disease, either stable or active, fulfilled the revised McDonald criteria. Bulk CD8+ and CD4+ T cells were purified magnetically by negative isolation, whereas CD8+ TEMRA cells were enriched by FACS. Blood was collected in EDTA tubes and processed within 24 hours, with PBMCs isolated through density gradient centrifugation. PBMCs intended for TCR sequencing were cryopreserved in liquid nitrogen and were subsequently thawed in a 37 degrees C water bath. The sorted or isolated CD4+, CD8+ and CD8+ TEMRA cells reached a purity of at least 90%.

Recombination linked TRBV27 to TRBJ1-5; there is no confident call for the D gene. Sequencing used CD4+ T cells from PBMCs. The source of this sequence is a human donor with multiple sclerosis. This receptor carries the CDR3 CASSTFSLPTQPQHF. Here is the DNA: TGTGCCAGCAGCACCTTTTCCCTGCCGACTCAGCCCCAGCATTTT.